Described below is a single TCR beta chain sequence and its context. Its binding antigen is unknown. Base qualities are missing; no much larger clone stands one base away. From the cysteine up to the phenylalanine, the CDR3 has a length of 14 residues. Left in the record is the CDR3 DNA by itself, 42 bases read in frame from the first base. V is pared back by 0 bases and J by 6 bases, with 9 bases lying between the germline termini. The germline V gene yields LGHNT for CDR1 and FRNRAP for CDR2. The CDR3 regions of human TCRbeta chains were analyzed by immunosequencing. The original pipeline was this. Repertoire TCRs were checked for matches against a reference library of SARS-CoV-2-specific TCRs that had been generated using the MIRA antigen-specificity platform. Breadth was defined as the fraction of unique TCRs that were SARS-CoV-2-associated. Depth was defined as the fraction of total T cells that were SARS-CoV-2-associated. Each spike-specific TCR was assigned to its reactive spike region and to a CD4 or CD8 class using the MIRA data. Log10-transformed breadth and depth values were compared by one-way ANOVA with Sidak's multiple comparisons tests. TCRdb limited this immuneACCESS table to in-frame rearrangements with V and J called. A share of clones is missing; checked studies link under half to unresolved V genes, and the rest is unexplained. V and J calls plus clone size are reproduced from that table; the DNA served to infer D and trimming. The sample yields about 150,000 clones; less than 90% were counted once. Jointly, the top ten make up less than 3.5% of the sample.

The source of the sample is a study of T cell responses to AZD1222 COVID-19 vaccine (dated by TCRdb to 2020 to 2022). About the full investigation: AZD1222 recipients with second doses at about 4 weeks or about 12 weeks were pooled, because spike-specific TCR depth and breadth did not differ between schedules. Trial participants were enrolled by age into 18-55, 56-69 and 70-plus year subgroups, with 148, 28 and 57 TCR-sequenced participants respectively. A total of about 230 trial participants underwent TCR sequencing, of whom 207 received two doses of AZD1222 and about 26 received two doses of the MenACWY control vaccine.

Overall study results and their limits: The vaccine-associated CD4 TCRs covered the entire spike protein, and the dominant responses fell in regions 160-218 and 743-854. Participants were mostly white British, with more females than males. The authors suggested clonal diversity may have been underestimated. Nearly half of unique spike-specific TCRs reportedly recognized epitopes outside regions mutated in the B.1.351 and B.1.1.7 variants. A significant rise in spike-specific TCR breadth and depth was observed after two AZD1222 doses relative to day 0 and relative to MenACWY recipients. In the small 56-69-year group, the increase in depth fell short of significance, most likely because of low power. Only five or six AZD1222 recipients were SARS-CoV-2 seropositive at baseline, limiting conclusions about previously exposed vaccinees. No day 14 peak-response samples were available, so repertoires were characterized only after the peak T cell response.

This sample's time point label indicates: baseline before first vaccination. Vaccinee samples were obtained from the UK trials COV001 and COV002, which included a single-blind randomized controlled phase 2/3 trial of AZD1222 (ChAdOx1 nCoV-19) in healthy adults. For TCRbeta chain sequencing, PBMC samples from trial participants were taken at day 0 and at day 28 after the second dose. The chain uses TRBV12-5 and TRBJ1-3; a weak D assignment points to TRBD1 (5 bases agree). The sample was peripheral blood, taken on day 0 of AZD1222 vaccination. This receptor was identified in an adult in good health. The bases read TGTGCTAGTGGTTTGGTACCGACAGAAAACACCATATATTTT. Translated, it reads CASGLVPTENTIYF.